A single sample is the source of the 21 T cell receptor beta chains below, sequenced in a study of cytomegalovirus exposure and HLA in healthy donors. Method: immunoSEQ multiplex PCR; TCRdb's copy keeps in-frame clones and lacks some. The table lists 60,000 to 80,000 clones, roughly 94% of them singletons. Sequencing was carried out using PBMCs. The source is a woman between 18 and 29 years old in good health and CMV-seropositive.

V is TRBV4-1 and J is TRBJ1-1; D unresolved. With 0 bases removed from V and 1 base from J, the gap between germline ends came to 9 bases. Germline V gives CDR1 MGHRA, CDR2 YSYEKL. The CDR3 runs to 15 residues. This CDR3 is CASSQDRNRNTEAFF. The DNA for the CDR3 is TGCGCCAGCAGCCAAGACAGGAATCGGAACACTGAAGCTTTCTTT.

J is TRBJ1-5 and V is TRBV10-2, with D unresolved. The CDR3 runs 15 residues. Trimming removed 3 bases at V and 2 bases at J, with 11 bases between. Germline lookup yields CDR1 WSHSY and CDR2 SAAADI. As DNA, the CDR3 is TGCGCCAGCAGTGAATCGGGAGGGCGCAATCAGCCCCAGCATTTT. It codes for CASSESGGRNQPQHF.

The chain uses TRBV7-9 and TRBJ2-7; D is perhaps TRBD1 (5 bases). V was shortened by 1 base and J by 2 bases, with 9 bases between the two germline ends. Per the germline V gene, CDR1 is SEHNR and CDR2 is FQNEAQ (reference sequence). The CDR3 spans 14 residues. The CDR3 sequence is CASSLDRSTYEQYF. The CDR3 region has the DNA TGTGCCAGCAGCTTAGACAGGAGTACCTACGAGCAGTACTTC.

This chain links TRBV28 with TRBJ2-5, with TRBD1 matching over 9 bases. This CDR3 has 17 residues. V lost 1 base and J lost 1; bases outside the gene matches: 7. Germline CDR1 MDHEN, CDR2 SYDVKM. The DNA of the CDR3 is TGTGCCAGCAGTTTATCGGACAGGGGAGGTAGCCAAGAGACCCAGTACTTC. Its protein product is CASSLSDRGGSQETQYF.

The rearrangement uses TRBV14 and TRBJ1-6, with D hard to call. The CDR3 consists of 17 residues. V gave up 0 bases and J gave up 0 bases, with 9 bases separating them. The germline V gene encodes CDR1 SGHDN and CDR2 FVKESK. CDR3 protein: CASSQDPRSSYNSPLHF. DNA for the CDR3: TGTGCCAGCAGCCAAGACCCCCGGAGCTCCTATAATTCACCCCTCCACTTT.

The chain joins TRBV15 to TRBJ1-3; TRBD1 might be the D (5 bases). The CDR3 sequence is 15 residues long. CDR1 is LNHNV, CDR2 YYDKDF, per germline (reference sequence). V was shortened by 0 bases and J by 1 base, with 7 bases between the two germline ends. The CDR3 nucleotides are TGTGCCACCAGCAGAGATCAGGGTTCTGGAAACACCATATATTTT. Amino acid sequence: CATSRDQGSGNTIYF.

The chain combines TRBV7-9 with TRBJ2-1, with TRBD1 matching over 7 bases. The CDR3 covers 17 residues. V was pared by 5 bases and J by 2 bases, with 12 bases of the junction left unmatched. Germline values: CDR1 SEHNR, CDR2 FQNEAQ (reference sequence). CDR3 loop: CASSLLRGSSTYNEQFF. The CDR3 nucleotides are TGTGCCAGCAGCCTTCTCAGGGGGTCGTCGACCTACAATGAGCAGTTCTTC.

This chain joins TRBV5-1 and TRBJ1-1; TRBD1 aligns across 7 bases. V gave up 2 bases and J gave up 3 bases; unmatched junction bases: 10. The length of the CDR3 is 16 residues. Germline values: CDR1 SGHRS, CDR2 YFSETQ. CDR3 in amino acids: CASSLRTGTVDTEAFF. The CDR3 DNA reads TGCGCCAGCAGCTTAAGAACCGGGACAGTCGACACTGAAGCTTTCTTT.

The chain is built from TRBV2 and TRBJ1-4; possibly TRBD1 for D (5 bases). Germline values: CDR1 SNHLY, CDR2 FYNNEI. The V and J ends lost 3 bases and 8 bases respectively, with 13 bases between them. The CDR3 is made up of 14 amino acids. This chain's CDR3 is CASSDWTKGEKLFF. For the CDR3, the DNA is TGTGCCAGCAGTGATTGGACAAAGGGAGAAAAACTGTTTTTT.

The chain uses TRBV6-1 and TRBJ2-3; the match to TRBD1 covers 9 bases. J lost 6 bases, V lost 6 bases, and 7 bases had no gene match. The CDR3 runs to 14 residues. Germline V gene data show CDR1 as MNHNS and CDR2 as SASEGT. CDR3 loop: CASRLQGAGDTQYF. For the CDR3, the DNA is TGTGCCAGCAGATTACAGGGGGCTGGCGATACGCAGTATTTT.

The CDR3 loop is CASSSLTGDKDTQYF. The DNA of the CDR3 is TGTGCCAGCAGTTCCTTGACAGGGGATAAAGATACGCAGTATTTT. The chain joins TRBV6-5 to TRBJ2-3, with TRBD1 matching over 8 bases. The CDR3 has 15 residues. CDR1 and CDR2 (germline): MNHEY, SVGAGI. V dropped 4 bases and J dropped 5; count of bases not matched to a gene: 8.

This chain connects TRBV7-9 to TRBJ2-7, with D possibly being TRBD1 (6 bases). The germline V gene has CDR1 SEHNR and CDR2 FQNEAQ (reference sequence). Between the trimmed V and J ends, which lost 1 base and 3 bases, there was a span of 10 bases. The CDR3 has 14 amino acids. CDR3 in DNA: TGTGCCAGCAGCTTAGTGGCCAGGGGCTACGAGCAGTACTTC. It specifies CASSLVARGYEQYF. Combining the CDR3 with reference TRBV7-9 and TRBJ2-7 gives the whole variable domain DTGVSQNPRHKITKRGQNVTFRCDPISEHNRLYWYRQTLGQGPEFLTYFQNEAQLEKSRLLSDRFSAERPKGSFSTLEIQRTEQGDSAMYLCASSLVARGYEQYFGPGTRLTVT.

CDR3 sequence (DNA): TGTGCTAGTGGTTTGGAACAGGGGTCCGGAAACACCATATATTTT. It codes for CASGLEQGSGNTIYF. V gene TRBV12-5 combines with J gene TRBJ1-3, with TRBD1 identical over 7 bases. Germline V gives CDR1 LGHNT, CDR2 FRNRAP. The CDR3 covers 15 residues. Losses at the gene ends were 1 base for V and 4 bases for J; bases not matched to a gene: 4.

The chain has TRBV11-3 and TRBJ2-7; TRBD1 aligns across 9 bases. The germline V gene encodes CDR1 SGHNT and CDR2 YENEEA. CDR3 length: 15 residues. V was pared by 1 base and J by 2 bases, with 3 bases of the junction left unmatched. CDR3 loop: CASSLAGQGPYEQYF. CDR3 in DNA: TGTGCCAGCAGCTTAGCGGGACAGGGCCCCTACGAGCAGTACTTC.

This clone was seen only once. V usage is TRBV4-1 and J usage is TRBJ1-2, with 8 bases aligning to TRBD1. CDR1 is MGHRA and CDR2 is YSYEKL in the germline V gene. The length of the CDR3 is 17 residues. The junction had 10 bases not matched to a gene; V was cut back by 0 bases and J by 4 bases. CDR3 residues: CASSQDRDVRGPYGYTF. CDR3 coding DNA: TGCGCCAGCAGCCAAGATCGAGACGTCAGGGGGCCCTATGGCTACACCTTC.

The CDR3 region is CASSPSNSNQPQHF. The CDR3 DNA follows: TGTGCCAGCAGCCCCTCTAATAGCAATCAGCCCCAGCATTTT. The chain joins TRBV7-9 to TRBJ1-5, with D unresolved. CDR3 length equals 14 residues. V was pared by 5 bases and J by 0 bases, with 8 bases between. Germline assignment: CDR1 SEHNR and CDR2 FQNEAQ (reference sequence).

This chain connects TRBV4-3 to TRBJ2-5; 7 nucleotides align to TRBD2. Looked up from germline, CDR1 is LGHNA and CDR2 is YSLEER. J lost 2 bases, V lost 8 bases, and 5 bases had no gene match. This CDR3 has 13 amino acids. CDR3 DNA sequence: TGCGCCAGCCGCTTTAGCGGGCAAGAGACCCAGTACTTC. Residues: CASRFSGQETQYF.

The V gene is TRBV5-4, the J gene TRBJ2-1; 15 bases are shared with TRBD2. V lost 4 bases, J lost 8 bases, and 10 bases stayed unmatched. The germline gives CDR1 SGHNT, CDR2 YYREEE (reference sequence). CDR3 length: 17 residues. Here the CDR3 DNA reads TGTGCCAGCAGCCCCCAGGTGGGACTAGCGGGAGGAGATGAGCAGTTCTTC. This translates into CASSPQVGLAGGDEQFF. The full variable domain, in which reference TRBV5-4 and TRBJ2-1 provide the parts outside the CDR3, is ETGVTQSPTHLIKTRGQQVTLRCSSQSGHNTVSWYQQALGQGPQFIFQYYREEENGRGNFPPRFSGLQFPNYSSELNVNALELDDSALYLCASSPQVGLAGGDEQFFGPGTRLTVL.

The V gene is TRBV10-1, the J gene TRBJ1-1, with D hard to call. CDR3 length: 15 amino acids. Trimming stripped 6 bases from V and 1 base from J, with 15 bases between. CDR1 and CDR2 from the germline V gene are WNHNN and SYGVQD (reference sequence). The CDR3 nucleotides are TGCGCCAGCAGCGAAGACCTCGGCGGGAACACTGAAGCTTTCTTT. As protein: CASSEDLGGNTEAFF.

This CDR3 is CASSLTQDNSPLHF. The CDR3 DNA follows: TGTGCCAGCAGCTTAACCCAGGATAATTCACCCCTCCACTTT. The genes are TRBV7-3 and TRBJ1-6; D unclear. Trimming took 0 bases from V and 5 from J, leaving 5 bases between them. The CDR3 length is 14 residues. Germline lookup yields CDR1 SGHTA and CDR2 FQGTGA.

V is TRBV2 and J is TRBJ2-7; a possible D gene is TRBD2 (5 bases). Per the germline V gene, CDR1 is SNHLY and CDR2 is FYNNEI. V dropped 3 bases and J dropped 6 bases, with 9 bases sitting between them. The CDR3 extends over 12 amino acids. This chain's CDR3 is CASSDQDSEQYF. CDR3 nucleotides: TGTGCCAGCAGTGACCAGGACTCCGAGCAGTACTTC.